This section outlines one TCR beta chain sequence together with its context. Its matching antigen is unknown. TCRdb ran MiXCR on the 5' RACE reads and lists one entry per CDR3 protein. The sample has just over 400,000 distinct CDR3 sequences; 23% are singletons. Trimming cost V 5 bases and J 0 bases, with 7 bases left between them. The CDR3 spans 12 residues. Germline V CDR1 and CDR2: DFQATT, SNEGSKA (reference sequence). The data were taken from a study of T-cell memory formation after mild COVID-19. Study information: TCR clusters were largely donor specific. Study-level findings and limits: Later expanders leaned toward CD4+, whereas clones contracting from day 15 to 85 were balanced CD4/CD8.

What was sequenced was PBMCs or a T cell subset sorted from them (not recorded which). The origin of this receptor is an adult woman who had mild COVID-19 (a few samples of this study predate the infection). Cell type and time point are not known. The chain combines TRBV20-1 with TRBJ1-1; no clear D. As DNA, the CDR3 is TGCAGTGCTCGCTTTATGAACACTGAAGCTTTCTTT. Protein sequence: CSARFMNTEAFF.